Presented here are 21 T cell receptor beta chains from one specimen sequenced in a study of cytomegalovirus exposure and HLA in healthy donors. The primer mix had 60 Vbeta and 13 Jbeta primers. Clones were read by immunoSEQ multiplex PCR, and TCRdb kept only the in-frame ones, dropping some. The table includes 70,000 to 100,000 clones, around 80% detected once. The sequenced material came from PBMCs. Receptors were obtained from a woman in her forties or fifties in good health and CMV-seropositive.

The chain recombines TRBV21-1 with TRBJ1-5. TRBV21-1 is designated a pseudogene. This CDR3 has 18 amino acids. The CDR3 DNA follows: TGTGCCAGCAGCATCCCCCTCGGCTTCCCACGGGGCAATCAGCCCCAGCATTTT. Translation: CASSIPLGFPRGNQPQHF.

The chain links TRBV6-1 to TRBJ1-1, with TRBD1 matching over 8 bases. The CDR3 extends over 15 amino acids. Per germline, CDR1 MNHNS and CDR2 SASEGT. Trimming took 4 bases from V and 4 from J; bases not matched to a gene: 8. The CDR3 region has the DNA TGTGCCAGCAGTGCCCATCACAGGGGGAGCACTGAAGCTTTCTTT. It codes for CASSAHHRGSTEAFF.

This clone was seen only once. The chain employs TRBV5-4 and TRBJ1-2, with a tentative D call TRBD1 (6 bases). The CDR3 is 15 residues long. Per germline, CDR1 SGHNT and CDR2 YYREEE (reference sequence). With 3 bases removed from V and 3 bases from J, the gap between germline ends came to 15 bases. The DNA for the CDR3 is TGTGCCAGCAGCTCCCCAAGGGGGTCGGACTATGGCTACACCTTC. Translated: CASSSPRGSDYGYTF. The full variable domain, completed using reference TRBV5-4 and TRBJ1-2, is ETGVTQSPTHLIKTRGQQVTLRCSSQSGHNTVSWYQQALGQGPQFIFQYYREEENGRGNFPPRFSGLQFPNYSSELNVNALELDDSALYLCASSSPRGSDYGYTFGSGTRLTVV.

CDR3 nucleotide sequence: TGTGCCAGCAGCTTAAGACGGGAGAGGGCCGGGGAGCTGTTTTTT. It yields the protein CASSLRRERAGELFF. This chain connects TRBV7-8 to TRBJ2-2, with D perhaps matching TRBD2 (6 bases). Germline CDR1 SGHVS, CDR2 FQNEAQ. Trimming shortened V by 2 bases and J by 6 bases, and 13 bases separated the two germline ends. This CDR3 spans 15 amino acids.

The V gene is TRBV5-1, the J gene TRBJ2-5, with D perhaps matching TRBD2 (6 bases). The CDR3 covers 16 residues. Trimming took off 3 bases at V and 1 base at J, with 16 bases between the two ends. Germline V gene data show CDR1 as SGHRS and CDR2 as YFSETQ. The CDR3 nucleotides are TGCGCCAGCAGCTGGATGGGGGGACCCACCCAAGAGACCCAGTACTTC. It yields the protein CASSWMGGPTQETQYF.

This chain connects TRBV6-5 to TRBJ2-1, with 7 bases matching TRBD1. V shed 8 bases, J shed 0 bases, and the junction held 4 bases outside the gene matches. Looked up from germline, CDR1 is MNHEY and CDR2 is SVGAGI. The CDR3 covers 14 residues. CDR3 loop: CASRQGYSYNEQFF. The CDR3 DNA is TGTGCCAGCCGACAGGGCTACTCCTACAATGAGCAGTTCTTC.

The chain combines TRBV27 with TRBJ2-7; 9 bases line up with TRBD1. This CDR3 has 15 amino acids. Germline values: CDR1 MNHEY, CDR2 SMNVEV (reference sequence). After removal of 5 bases from V and 3 bases from J, the junction contained 8 bases not matched to a gene. The CDR3 region has the DNA TGTGCCAGCAGTGACACGGACAGGGGTAACTACGAGCAGTACTTC. Its translation: CASSDTDRGNYEQYF.

The rearrangement uses TRBV25-1 and TRBJ1-2; D is ambiguous. Deletions cut 6 bases from V and 4 bases from J, with 18 bases between. The CDR3 loop spans 15 amino acids. The germline CDR1 and CDR2 sequences are MGHDK and SYGVNS. The DNA of the CDR3 is TGTGCCAGCAGCCTCTCCTCTCCTGCGAGCTATGGCTACACCTTC. This translates into CASSLSSPASYGYTF.

The genes are TRBV7-2 and TRBJ2-1; no definite D call. This CDR3 has 14 residues. Germline V gene data show CDR1 as SGHTA and CDR2 as FQGNSA. Trimming shortened V by 3 bases and J by 3 bases, and 9 bases separated the two germline ends. In DNA form, the CDR3 reads TGTGCCAGCAGCTTTATACTCTACTACAATGAGCAGTTCTTC. Its protein product is CASSFILYYNEQFF.

The J gene is TRBJ2-2, the V gene TRBV9; 11 nucleotides match TRBD2. Looked up from germline, CDR1 is SGDLS and CDR2 is YYNGEE. The V and J ends lost 0 bases and 3 bases, in that order; junction bases with no gene match: 1. The CDR3 spans 16 residues. This chain's CDR3 is CASSVVSGRDTGELFF. CDR3 sequence (DNA): TGTGCCAGCAGCGTAGTTAGCGGGAGGGACACCGGGGAGCTGTTTTTT. The full variable domain, in which reference TRBV9 and TRBJ2-2 provide the parts outside the CDR3, is DSGVTQTPKHLITATGQRVTLRCSPRSGDLSVYWYQQSLDQGLQFLIQYYNGEERAKGNILERFSAQQFPDLHSELNLSSLELGDSALYFCASSVVSGRDTGELFFGEGSRLTVL.

The CDR3 spells CASRDGFGEQYV. The CDR3 DNA is TGTGCCAGCAGGGACGGGTTTGGGGAGCAGTACGTC. This chain uses TRBV6-5 with TRBJ2-7; no definite D call. Trimming took off 6 bases at V and 7 bases at J, with 13 bases between the two ends. This CDR3 region has 12 residues. Germline V gene data show CDR1 as MNHEY and CDR2 as SVGAGI.

The genes are TRBV5-8 and TRBJ2-3, with 11 positions matching TRBD2. V lost 3 bases and J lost 6; bases outside the gene matches: 12. The CDR3 length is 17 residues. Germline CDR1 and CDR2: SGHTS and YDEGEE. The DNA of the CDR3 is TGTGCCAGCAGCTCCGGGGTGGCTAGCGGGGGGACCGATACGCAGTATTTT. Translated, it gives CASSSGVASGGTDTQYF.

This sequence joins TRBV7-5 and TRBJ1-1. TRBV7-5 is termed a pseudogene. The CDR3 extends over 13 amino acids. CDR3 protein: CASSRQRDTEAFF. CDR3 in DNA: TGTGCCAGCAGCCGTCAGAGGGACACTGAAGCTTTCTTT.

This clone was counted once. The chain joins TRBV6-5 to TRBJ1-1; D gene uncertain. V shed 5 bases and J shed 4 bases, with 8 bases lying between them. The CDR3 is made up of 12 amino acids. Per the germline V gene, CDR1 is MNHEY and CDR2 is SVGAGI. This CDR3 reads CASSDWPTEAFF. Written as DNA, the CDR3 is TGTGCCAGCAGTGATTGGCCCACTGAAGCTTTCTTT.

About this clone itself: This specimen includes other DNA sequences encoding the same CDR3. The V and J genes are TRBV5-1 and TRBJ2-1; 7 bases are shared with TRBD2. V trimming: 0 bases; J trimming: 3 bases; junction bases outside the gene matches: 0. The CDR3 is 14 amino acids. Looked up from germline, CDR1 is SGHRS and CDR2 is YFSETQ. This chain's CDR3 is CASSLGGSYNEQFF. In nucleotides, the CDR3 is TGCGCCAGCAGCTTGGGCGGGAGCTACAATGAGCAGTTCTTC.

The chain couples TRBV7-3 to TRBJ2-5; D might be TRBD2 (6 bases). There are 15 residues in the CDR3. The V gene's germline CDR1 is SGHTA and CDR2 FQGTGA. V was pared by 5 bases and J by 4 bases, with 17 bases between. CDR3 nucleotides: TGTGCCAGCAGCACCCGGGGGTATCCAGGAGAGACCCAGTACTTC. It translates to CASSTRGYPGETQYF.

The V gene is TRBV5-1, the J gene TRBJ1-2; possibly TRBD1 for D (6 bases). Germline V gene data show CDR1 as SGHRS and CDR2 as YFSETQ. The CDR3 contains 13 residues. V gave up 0 bases and J gave up 7 bases, with 10 bases separating them. The DNA for the CDR3 is TGCGCCAGCAGCTTGGACGGACAGTTTGGCTACACCTTC. It codes for CASSLDGQFGYTF.

The chain links TRBV5-1 to TRBJ2-4, with 11 positions matching TRBD2. V shed 4 bases, J shed 5 bases, and the junction held 8 bases outside the gene matches. This CDR3 comprises 16 residues. Germline lookup yields CDR1 SGHRS and CDR2 YFSETQ. DNA of the CDR3: TGCGCCAGCAGCACTAGCGGGGGCCCCGCCGAAAACATTCAGTACTTC. Amino acids: CASSTSGGPAENIQYF.

This clone appeared a single time. The chain employs TRBV14 and TRBJ2-1, with 11 bases matching TRBD2. The CDR3 length is 16 residues. The germline V gene encodes CDR1 SGHDN and CDR2 FVKESK. The trim removed 0 bases at V and 8 bases at J, leaving 6 bases unmatched. The CDR3 here is CASSQDWLAGGYEQFF. The CDR3, as DNA: TGTGCCAGCAGCCAAGATTGGCTAGCGGGAGGATATGAGCAGTTCTTC.

This chain connects TRBV6-5 to TRBJ1-2, with 9 bases aligning to TRBD1. This CDR3 is 15 amino acids long. V lost 6 bases, J lost 2 bases, and 7 bases stayed unmatched. CDR1 is MNHEY, CDR2 SVGAGI, per germline. CDR3 in amino acids: CASREQGAVNYGYTF. The CDR3 nucleotides are TGTGCCAGCAGAGAACAGGGGGCGGTAAACTATGGCTACACCTTC.

In regard to this clone: One end of the junction varies from germline; a read error may be responsible. The chain has TRBV7-7 and TRBJ1-2, with 8 positions matching TRBD1. The CDR3 contains 16 residues. CDR1 is SSHAT and CDR2 is FNYEAQ in the germline V gene (reference sequence). As DNA, the CDR3 is TGTGCTAGCAGCTTTCAGACAGGGGCACCCAACTATGGCTACACCTTC. This translates into CASSFQTGAPNYGYTF.